This T cell receptor (beta chain) came from a study of T cell responses to AZD1222 COVID-19 vaccine. Study overall: Analysis merged second doses at about 4 or about 12 weeks.

Study outcomes and limitations: Clonal diversity may have been underestimated, and the donors were mostly white British, with more females than males. Receipt of two AZD1222 doses was followed by a rise in Spike-specific TCR breadth and depth. The reported proportion of spike-specific TCRs targeting unmutated variant regions was nearly half.

Sequenced by immunoSEQ multiplex PCR; TCRdb stores in-frame clones only, minus some. In the table there are some 110,000 clones, 80% to 90% of which are singletons. The CDR3 runs 17 residues. The V and J ends lost 3 bases and 4 bases, in that order; junction bases with no gene match: 12. The V gene's germline CDR1 is SGHAT and CDR2 FQNNGV. About this clone itself: No antigen is known for it.

The V call is TRBV11-2, the J call TRBJ2-5, with TRBD2 identical over 9 bases. Sequences were derived from peripheral blood, sampled on day 0 of AZD1222 vaccination. The receptor comes from an adult in good health. CDR3 protein: CASSFSRGGGAGETQYF. The DNA of the CDR3 is TGTGCCAGCAGCTTCTCTCGGGGCGGGGGGGCCGGAGAGACCCAGTACTTC.